The clone carrying this T cell receptor beta chain has only a few counts. These data are taken from a study of T-cell reconstitution after alpha-beta-depleted transplantation in children. Germline loops: CDR1 LNHNV, CDR2 YYDKDF (reference sequence). The CDR3 totals 14 residues. The V end was cut by 0 bases, the J end by 6 bases, with 12 bases between. Unique molecular identifiers were incorporated when the TCRbeta library was constructed. One entry per CDR3 protein, called by TCRdb with MiXCR from the PCR reads. The data show 580,000 or so distinct CDR3 sequences, with under 25% seen just once and 12% to 15% held by the top ten.

This TCR was recovered from a boy under three years old who had a stem cell transplant for acute myeloid leukemia, so the T cells may come from the graft donor. The sequencing used PBMCs, mostly from graft donor cells, collected 360 days after TCRalphabeta/CD19-depleted stem cell transplant. The chain carries TRBV15 and TRBJ2-7; TRBD1 is a possible D gene (5 bases). In DNA form, the CDR3 reads TGTGCCACCAGCAGAGATGAAGGGGTCGGCGAGCAGTACTTC. Amino acids: CATSRDEGVGEQYF.